This TCR beta chain was obtained from a study of CXCR3-negative and CXCR3-positive naive CD8 T cells. UMI labels and 5' RACE were used to prepare the TRB cDNA libraries. TCRdb reanalyzed the 5' RACE reads and collapses them to one entry per CDR3 protein, without DNA. In total, the table holds tens of thousands of distinct CDR3 sequences. Naive CD8+ T cells were CD45RO-CCR7+CD27+CD95-. The CDR3 is 14 residues long. CDR1 SGDLS and CDR2 YYNGEE come from the germline V gene. Regarding the study as a whole: In both naive subsets diversity was comparably high, whereas memory CD8+ cells showed much lower diversity. CXCR3-negative naive cells had less hydrophobic TRB CDR3s than did CXCR3-positive naive cells. Naive subsets had comparable surface CD5, so TRB CDR3 properties gauged TCR strength. Expression of CXCR3 was partially reduced after cryopreservation, and fresh PBMCs were used in most assays.

As regards this clonotype: The antigen remains unidentified.

The receptor's source is a human donor in good health. Some clones in this sample may be carry-over from other donors' samples. The chain couples TRBV9 to TRBJ2-1; TCRdb returns TRBD1, unconfirmable since there is no DNA. What was sequenced was naive CXCR3+ CD8+ T cells from blood. Subset indicated: CD45RO-CCR7+CD27+CD95- naive CD8+ T cells expressing CXCR3 (TNR3+). CDR3 residues: CASTAGSLVDEQFF.